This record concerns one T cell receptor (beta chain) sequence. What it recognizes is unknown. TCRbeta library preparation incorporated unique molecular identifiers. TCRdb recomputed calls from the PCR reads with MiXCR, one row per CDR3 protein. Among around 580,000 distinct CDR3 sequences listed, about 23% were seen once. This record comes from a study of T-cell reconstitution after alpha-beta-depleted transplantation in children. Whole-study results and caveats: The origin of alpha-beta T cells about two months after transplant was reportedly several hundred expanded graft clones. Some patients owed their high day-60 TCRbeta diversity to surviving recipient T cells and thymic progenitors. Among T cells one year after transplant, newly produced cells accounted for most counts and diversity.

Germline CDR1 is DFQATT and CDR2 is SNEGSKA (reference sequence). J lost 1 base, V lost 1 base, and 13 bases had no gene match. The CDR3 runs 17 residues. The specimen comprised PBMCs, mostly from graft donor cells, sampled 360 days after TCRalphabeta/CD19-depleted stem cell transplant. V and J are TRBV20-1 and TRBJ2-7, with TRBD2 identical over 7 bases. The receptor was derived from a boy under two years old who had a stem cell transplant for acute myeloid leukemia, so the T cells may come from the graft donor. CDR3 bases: TGCAGTGCTAGAGTCCCCCACGGGAGGCAAGATTCCTACGAGCAGTACTTC. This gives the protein CSARVPHGRQDSYEQYF.